The 17 T cell receptor beta chains reported below all come from one sample, sequenced in a study of shared clonotypes between healthy human individuals. Generated by immunoSEQ multiplex PCR, the TCRdb table keeps only in-frame clones and is missing some. The sample lists a few million clones, over 85% seen once, with over 0.12% in the top ten. Input material: naive CD4+ T cells sorted from blood. Subset meaning: CD45RA+ positively selected. Receptors were obtained from a man between 18 and 29 years old in good health.

This clone was counted a few times. The V gene is TRBV18, the J gene TRBJ1-2, with D uncertain. V lost 2 bases, J lost 2 bases, and 6 bases lay in between. CDR3 length: 13 amino acids. CDR1 and CDR2 (germline): KGHSH, LQKENI. The CDR3 nucleotides read TGTGCCAGCTCACCATCTGACAACTATGGCTACACCTTC. Translated, it gives CASSPSDNYGYTF.

Details on this clone: A read error may produce the germline difference seen at one junction end. The genes are TRBV6-1 and TRBJ1-2, with D unresolved. Germline V gene data show CDR1 as MNHNS and CDR2 as SASEGT. The CDR3 covers 10 residues. The CDR3 loop reads CASSEWRTVF. CDR3 sequence (DNA): TGTGCCAGCAGTGAATGGAGGACGGTCTTC.

The chain carries TRBV5-6 and TRBJ2-7; D is perhaps TRBD2 (6 bases). The CDR3 totals 12 residues. V was shortened by 5 bases and J by 3 bases, with 9 bases between the two germline ends. Germline lookup yields CDR1 SGHDT and CDR2 YYEEEE. The CDR3 coding sequence is TGTGCCAGCAGTCGGGAGAACTACGAGCAGTACTTC. Its protein is CASSRENYEQYF.

CDR3 in amino acids: CASSLNRGNTLHF. The CDR3 DNA follows: TGTGCCAGCAGCTTAAACAGGGGTAACACCCTCCACTTT. This chain uses TRBV5-8 with TRBJ1-6, with 7 bases matching TRBD1. CDR1 and CDR2 from the germline V gene are SGHTS and YDEGEE. This CDR3 region has 13 residues. The V and J ends lost 2 bases and 14 bases, in that order; junction bases with no gene match: 7.

The chain links TRBV5-1 to TRBJ2-5; D is perhaps TRBD1 (7 bases). Trimming cost V 3 bases and J 8 bases, with 20 bases left between them. There are 15 residues in the CDR3. Germline V gene data show CDR1 as SGHRS and CDR2 as YFSETQ. CDR3 protein: CASSSGQIGGITQYF. CDR3 DNA sequence: TGCGCCAGCAGCTCGGGACAGATCGGGGGAATTACCCAGTACTTC.

This clone was counted once. The chain links TRBV5-6 to TRBJ1-6, with TRBD1 as a possible D gene (6 bases). The CDR3 is 15 residues long. Germline V gene data show CDR1 as SGHDT and CDR2 as YYEEEE. Trimming shortened V by 4 bases and J by 9 bases, and 17 bases separated the two germline ends. CDR3 bases: TGTGCCAGCAGCAGGGGACGAGGGGACACTTCACCCCTCCACTTT. It codes for CASSRGRGDTSPLHF. Looking up the rest from reference TRBV5-6 and TRBJ1-6 gives the full variable domain: DAGVTQSPTHLIKTRGQQVTLRCSPKSGHDTVSWYQQALGQGPQFIFQYYEEEERQRGNFPDRFSGHQFPNYSSELNVNALLLGDSALYLCASSRGRGDTSPLHFGNGTRLTVT.

Concerning this clone itself: The same CDR3 is also encoded by other DNA sequences in this sample. V and J are TRBV2 and TRBJ1-5, with D unclear. There are 15 residues in the CDR3. The ends were cut back, 3 bases at V and 3 bases at J, with 12 bases in the middle. In germline, CDR1 is SNHLY, CDR2 FYNNEI. CDR3 amino acids: CASSEEGSSNQPQHF. The CDR3 DNA follows: TGTGCCAGCAGTGAGGAAGGGAGCTCCAATCAGCCCCAGCATTTT.

The V gene is TRBV11-2, the J gene TRBJ2-7, with 7 nucleotides matching TRBD2. V shed 6 bases and J 6 bases; nucleotides not matched to a gene: 14. Germline CDR1 SGHAT, CDR2 FQNNGV. This CDR3 has 15 amino acids. The CDR3 protein is CASSQGRRENSEQYF. CDR3 DNA: TGTGCCAGCAGTCAAGGCAGGCGGGAGAATTCCGAGCAGTACTTC.

This chain uses TRBV10-3 with TRBJ1-6, with 7 bases fitting TRBD1. The CDR3 covers 13 residues. Germline CDR1 ENHRY, CDR2 SYGVKD. The trim removed 8 bases at V and 9 bases at J, leaving 7 bases unmatched. CDR3 nucleotide sequence: TGTGCCATCCAAGACAGGGAGGCTTCACCCCTCCACTTT. Its protein product is CAIQDREASPLHF.

This clone was seen a few times. The chain uses TRBV5-1 and TRBJ1-5, with a weak D call TRBD1 (6 bases). Looked up from germline, CDR1 is SGHRS and CDR2 is YFSETQ. Between the trimmed V and J ends, which lost 6 bases and 6 bases, there was a span of 13 bases. The CDR3 covers 13 residues. This CDR3 is CASTPGEGQPQHF. The DNA for the CDR3 is TGCGCCAGCACCCCAGGGGAAGGTCAGCCCCAGCATTTT.

This chain joins TRBV6-6 and TRBJ1-3; D is unresolved. V dropped 2 bases and J dropped 0 bases, with 11 bases sitting between them. Germline lookup yields CDR1 MNHNY and CDR2 SVGAGI (reference sequence). The CDR3 covers 16 residues. The DNA of the CDR3 is TGTGCCAGCAGTTACGGATCAGGAATCTCTGGAAACACCATATATTTT. Protein sequence: CASSYGSGISGNTIYF.

Note on this clone: The same CDR3 also results from other DNA sequences found in this sample. The chain has TRBV30 and TRBJ1-5; maybe TRBD1 (5 bases). There are 14 residues in the CDR3. V was trimmed by 3 bases and J by 6 bases, leaving 15 bases between them. The V gene's germline CDR1 is GTSNPN and CDR2 SVGIG (reference sequence). CDR3 bases: TGTGCCTGGAGGGGGGTCGGTGGAGGTCAGCCCCAGCATTTT. Its translation is CAWRGVGGGQPQHF.

The gene calls are TRBV25-1 and TRBJ1-2, with 8 bases matching TRBD1. The CDR3 spans 14 residues. Germline V gene data show CDR1 as MGHDK and CDR2 as SYGVNS. Unmatched junction bases numbered 5, after V lost 2 bases and J lost 6 bases. CDR3: CASSETGQGHGYTF. CDR3 DNA: TGTGCCAGCAGTGAAACCGGACAGGGTCATGGCTACACCTTC.

The gene calls are TRBV6-9 and TRBJ2-6; 15 bases match TRBD2. CDR3 length equals 21 residues. The germline CDR1 and CDR2 sequences are MNHGY and SVAAGI. V lost 6 bases to trimming and J lost 4 bases; unmatched junction nucleotides: 16. The CDR3 region has the DNA TGTGCCAGCAGGGCCGGGACTAGCGGGAGGCTATGCATTGTAGGGGCCAACGTCCTGACTTTC. Translation gives CASRAGTSGRLCIVGANVLTF.

The CDR3 DNA reads as TGCAGCGTCTCCTTAGCAGGAGGTGGTGCAGATACGCAGTATTTT. Translating gives CSVSLAGGGADTQYF. This sequence joins TRBV29-1 and TRBJ2-3, with D possibly being TRBD2 (5 bases). V shed 6 bases and J shed 4 bases, with 20 bases lying between them. The CDR3 is 15 amino acids. CDR1 is SQVTM, CDR2 ANQGSEA, per germline.

The CDR3 loop reads CANKGGAGELFF. For the CDR3, the DNA is TGTGCCAACAAGGGAGGGGCCGGGGAGCTGTTTTTT. The rearrangement joins TRBV7-2 to TRBJ2-2; 7 nucleotides line up with TRBD2. The CDR3 is made up of 12 amino acids. Trimming took 10 bases from V and 6 from J; bases not matched to a gene: 5. Germline V gene lookup returns CDR1 SGHTA and CDR2 FQGNSA.

V and J are TRBV19 and TRBJ2-7; 8 bases line up with TRBD1. From germline, CDR1 is LNHDA and CDR2 SQIVND (reference sequence). The CDR3 has 14 amino acids. The V and J ends lost 1 base and 6 bases, in that order; junction bases with no gene match: 5. The CDR3 DNA follows: TGTGCCAGTAGTATAGGACAGGGGTTGGGCGAGCAGTACTTC. Translated, it gives CASSIGQGLGEQYF.